Below are 2 T cell receptor beta chains sequenced from a single sample in a study of blood T cell repertoires in COVID-19. Method: immunoSEQ multiplex PCR; TCRdb's copy keeps in-frame clones and lacks some. The repertoire has more than 200,000 clones, roughly 90% of them found once; the top ten carry approximately 2.6%. Material: peripheral blood. The receptors stem from a woman in her fifties or sixties with acute or convalescent COVID-19.

This clone was seen a few times. The same CDR3 is also encoded by other DNA sequences in this sample. This chain connects TRBV3-1 (or the pseudogene TRBV3-2) to TRBJ2-7, with a possible D match to TRBD2 (5 bases). Germline V lookup: CDR1 LGHDT, CDR2 YNNKEL (reference sequence). The CDR3 extends over 12 amino acids. Trimming cost V 1 base and J 7 bases, with 8 bases left between them. The CDR3 is CASSQGRREQYF. CDR3 DNA sequence: TGTGCCAGCAGCCAAGGGAGGAGGGAGCAGTACTTC.

The rearrangement joins TRBV11-3 to TRBJ2-1; 8 bases are a match to TRBD1. This CDR3 has 14 amino acids. V shed 6 bases and J 9 bases; nucleotides not matched to a gene: 10. Germline V gene lookup returns CDR1 SGHNT and CDR2 YENEEA. The CDR3 loop is CASSQTGAIFEQFF. CDR3 sequence (DNA): TGTGCCAGCAGTCAGACAGGGGCTATTTTTGAGCAGTTCTTC.